The entry below describes one T cell receptor beta chain. Its antigen remains unknown. Produced via immunoSEQ multiplex PCR; TCRdb's table is partial and in-frame only. Of 300,000 to 400,000 clones in the sample, approximately 90% were seen once. This entry belongs to a study of Ad26.COV2.S vaccination and SARS-CoV-2 variants. Findings of the study overall: In TCR breadth and depth analyses, total T cell responses may have been underestimated.

The CDR3 contains 14 residues. Trimming cost V 4 bases and J 4 bases, with 11 bases left between them. Germline CDR1 SGDLS, CDR2 YYNGEE. This chain joins TRBV9 and TRBJ2-2, with D possibly being TRBD2 (5 bases). This TCR came from a human donor who had recovered from COVID-19. Material: peripheral blood, obtained after recovery from COVID-19. The CDR3 coding sequence is TGTGCCAGCAGCACCCGACTAAGCACCGGGGAGCTGTTTTTT. Translated, it gives CASSTRLSTGELFF.